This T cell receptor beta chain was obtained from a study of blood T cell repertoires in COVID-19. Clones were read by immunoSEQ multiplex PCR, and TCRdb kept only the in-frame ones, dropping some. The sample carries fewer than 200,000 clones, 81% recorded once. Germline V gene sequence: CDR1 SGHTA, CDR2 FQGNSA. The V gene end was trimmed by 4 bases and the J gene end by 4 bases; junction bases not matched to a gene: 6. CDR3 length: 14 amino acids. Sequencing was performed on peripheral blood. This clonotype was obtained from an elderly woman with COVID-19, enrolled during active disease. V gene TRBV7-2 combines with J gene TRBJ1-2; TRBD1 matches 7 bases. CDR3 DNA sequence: TGTGCCAGCAGCTCCGGGACAGCGATCTATGGCTACACCTTC. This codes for CASSSGTAIYGYTF.